A single sample gave rise to the 12 T cell receptor beta chains below, sequenced in a study of blood T cell repertoires in COVID-19. Repertoires were generated with immunoSEQ multiplex PCR, while TCRdb's copy carries only in-frame clones and drops some. The sample records about 380,000 clones, 85% being singletons. The sample taken for sequencing was peripheral blood. The receptors were sampled from a woman aged 18-30 years with acute or convalescent COVID-19.

The chain joins TRBV19 to TRBJ1-1; tentatively, D is TRBD1 (6 bases). The length of the CDR3 is 15 residues. V lost 6 bases and J lost 7, with 21 bases in between. The germline V gene encodes CDR1 LNHDA and CDR2 SQIVND (reference sequence). The CDR3, as DNA: TGTGCCAGTAGACGACCAGGCCGACAGGCAGTTGAAGCTTTCTTT. It translates to CASRRPGRQAVEAFF.

This clone occurred a few times. The rearrangement uses TRBV2 and TRBJ1-4; D is unclear. The CDR3 loop spans 13 amino acids. CDR1 is SNHLY, CDR2 FYNNEI, per germline. V lost 6 bases and J lost 8, with 13 bases in between. The CDR3 reads CASRTNSGEKLFF. CDR3 DNA sequence: TGTGCCAGCAGGACTAACAGTGGAGAAAAACTGTTTTTT.

Regarding this clone: An end of the junction does not agree with germline; a read error may underlie this. The chain joins TRBV6-1 to TRBJ2-1; no definite D call. From germline, CDR1 is MNHNS and CDR2 SASEGT. CDR3 length: 11 amino acids. CDR3 sequence reads: CASSERSPKIF. Written as DNA, the CDR3 is TGTGCCAGCAGTGAAAGGAGCCCTAAGATCTTC.

The gene calls are TRBV6-4 and TRBJ1-5; 7 bases line up with TRBD1. CDR1 and CDR2 (germline): MRHNA, SNTAGT. The CDR3 totals 15 residues. V lost 5 bases, J lost 9 bases, and 13 bases stayed unmatched. CDR3 residues: CASSSATGPGMPQHF. The CDR3 DNA follows: TGTGCCAGCAGTTCGGCGACAGGGCCGGGGATGCCCCAGCATTTT.

The rearrangement uses TRBV4-1 and TRBJ1-5; a weak D match, TRBD1 (6 bases). Germline loops: CDR1 MGHRA, CDR2 YSYEKL. The CDR3 runs to 18 residues. The V and J ends lost 0 bases and 4 bases respectively, with 19 bases between them. The CDR3 DNA reads as TGCGCCAGCAGCCAAGACCTAACAGGGCACACCGTTAATCAGCCCCAGCATTTT. Translation: CASSQDLTGHTVNQPQHF.

The genes are TRBV7-8 and TRBJ2-2, with D maybe TRBD1 (5 bases). CDR3 length: 16 amino acids. Germline V gene lookup returns CDR1 SGHVS and CDR2 FQNEAQ. The V gene lost 1 base and the J gene lost 4 bases, with 13 bases spanning the gap. As DNA, the CDR3 is TGTGCCAGCAGCTTAGATAGCCAGGGAAGCACCGGGGAGCTGTTTTTT. It codes for CASSLDSQGSTGELFF. Filled out from reference TRBV7-8 and TRBJ2-2, the complete variable domain reads GAGVSQSPRYKVAKRGQDVALRCDPISGHVSLFWYQQALGQGPEFLTYFQNEAQLDKSGLPSDRFFAERPEGSVSTLKIQRTQQEDSAVYLCASSLDSQGSTGELFFGEGSRLTVL.

The genes are TRBV6-6 and TRBJ2-7, with D perhaps matching TRBD1 (5 bases). CDR1 and CDR2 (germline): MNHNY, SVGAGI (reference sequence). V was clipped by 0 bases and J by 2 bases, with 11 bases between them. The CDR3 has 15 amino acids. The CDR3 bases are TGTGCCAGCAGTTACTCGGGGCCTAATACCTACGAGCAGTACTTC. It yields the protein CASSYSGPNTYEQYF.

This clone occurred once. The chain has TRBV2 and TRBJ2-1; TRBD2 agrees at 7 bases. Germline trimming cut 9 bases from V and 0 bases from J; bases unmatched to any gene: 2. Germline CDR1 and CDR2: SNHLY and FYNNEI. The CDR3 has 13 amino acids. The CDR3 DNA reads as TGTGCCAGGGGGACTACCTCCTACAATGAGCAGTTCTTC. Its protein product is CARGTTSYNEQFF.

This sequence joins TRBV28 and TRBJ2-4; 10 bases agree with TRBD1. Germline V lookup: CDR1 MDHEN, CDR2 SYDVKM. This CDR3 comprises 14 residues. After removal of 9 bases from V and 9 bases from J, the junction contained 11 bases not matched to a gene. CDR3 in amino acids: CASTRDRGSGIQYF. The CDR3 DNA reads as TGTGCCAGTACCCGGGACAGGGGAAGCGGCATTCAGTACTTC.

V is TRBV12-3 or TRBV12-4 and J is TRBJ1-4; no firm D call. This CDR3 contains 13 residues. V dropped 3 bases and J dropped 6 bases, with 8 bases sitting between them. CDR3 sequence: CASSFSTDEKLFF. CDR3 nucleotide sequence: TGTGCCAGCAGTTTCTCCACAGATGAAAAACTGTTTTTT.

The J gene is TRBJ2-1, the V gene TRBV19; unclear D gene. The CDR3 sequence is 13 residues long. CDR1 and CDR2 from the germline V gene are LNHDA and SQIVND (reference sequence). Trimming pared 4 bases from V and 7 bases from J, leaving 11 bases between. The CDR3 region has the DNA TGTGCCAGTAGTACCAACAATCCAAATGAGCAGTTCTTC. This gives the protein CASSTNNPNEQFF.

The genes are TRBV7-9 and TRBJ1-1; D not certain. V was shortened by 0 bases and J by 1 base, with 3 bases between the two germline ends. CDR1 is SEHNR, CDR2 FQNEAQ, per germline (reference sequence). The CDR3 runs to 13 residues. The CDR3 sequence is CASSLAQNTEAFF. The CDR3 bases are TGTGCCAGCAGCTTAGCTCAGAACACTGAAGCTTTCTTT.